Shown below are 27 T cell receptor beta chains from a single sample sequenced in a study of T cells in Graves' hyperthyroidism and ophthalmopathy (dated by TCRdb to the late 2010s). The library was made by multiplex PCR. Sequenced on an Illumina HiSeq 2000. Amplification of TCR beta CDR3 regions was carried out from RNA transcripts. A first-round RT-PCR of the TCR CDR3 used the HTBI primer set with the Qiagen OneStep RT-PCR kit. TCRdb reran the public reads through fastp at Q25 and MiXCR, keeping productive beta chains. Each entry is one CDR3 protein sequence, shown with its most common DNA and genes. Recorded for this sample are about 380,000 distinct CDR3 sequences; about 14% of them occurred a single time. The ten largest clones capture around 20% of the sample. Sequenced: blood. These receptors originate from a woman aged 25 to 45 with Graves' ophthalmopathy.

Points on this clonotype: One base away lies a much larger clone, so this may be a sequencing read error. The genes are TRBV16 and TRBJ2-7, with D possibly matching TRBD2 (6 bases). The CDR3 has 15 residues. Germline CDR1 reads KGHSY; CDR2 reads FQNENV. This CDR3 reads CASSQGGSASYGQYF. For the CDR3, the DNA is TGTGCCAGCAGCCAGGGAGGTTCGGCCTCCTACGGGCAGTACTTC.

This clonotype has ten or more counts. The rearrangement uses TRBV7-8 and TRBJ2-7; TRBD2 aligns across 7 bases. From germline, CDR1 is SGHVS and CDR2 FQNEAQ. With V trimmed by 2 bases and J by 6 bases, 13 bases remained unmatched. The CDR3 consists of 16 residues. For the CDR3, the DNA is TGTGCCAGCAGCTTAAGAGTCTCCACTAGCGTAGGCGAGCAGTACTTC. Its translation: CASSLRVSTSVGEQYF.

This clonotype came up a few times. The V call is TRBV10-3, the J call TRBJ1-3; D is ambiguous. Trimming took 4 bases from V and 4 from J, leaving 11 bases between them. The CDR3 loop spans 14 amino acids. CDR1 is ENHRY and CDR2 is SYGVKD in the germline V gene. CDR3: CAISAQVAGNTIYF. The CDR3 region has the DNA TGTGCCATCAGTGCCCAGGTTGCAGGAAACACCATATATTTT.

A single count supports this clonotype. The rearrangement joins TRBV7-2 to TRBJ2-7, with 7 bases identical to TRBD2. Looked up from germline, CDR1 is SGHTA and CDR2 is FQGNSA. The CDR3 runs 13 residues. Germline trimming cut 3 bases from V and 5 bases from J; bases unmatched to any gene: 4. CDR3 loop: CASSFGGGDEQYF. The CDR3 coding sequence is TGTGCCAGCAGCTTTGGGGGGGGGGACGAGCAGTACTTC. The complete variable domain, with remaining parts taken from reference TRBV7-2 and TRBJ2-7, reads GAGVSQSPSNKVTEKGKDVELRCDPISGHTALYWYRQSLGQGLEFLIYFQGNSAPDKSGLPSDRFSAERTGGSVSTLTIQRTQQEDSAVYLCASSFGGGDEQYFGPGTRLTVT.

Remarks on this clonotype: This may be a read error, as it is one base from a much larger clone. The chain combines TRBV5-5 with TRBJ2-3; D is undetermined. Trimming removed 5 bases at V and 5 bases at J, with 15 bases between. This CDR3 region has 14 residues. The germline V gene has CDR1 SGHKS and CDR2 YYEKEE (reference sequence). The CDR3 DNA reads TGTGCCAGCAGTTCTACTATATTCAAAGATACGCAGTATTTT. It specifies CASSSTIFKDTQYF.

This clonotype was seen repeatedly, ten times or more. V is TRBV5-1 and J is TRBJ1-1; D uncertain. V lost 1 base, J lost 7 bases, and 8 bases lay in between. The CDR3 runs to 12 residues. Germline lookup yields CDR1 SGHRS and CDR2 YFSETQ. The CDR3 DNA sequence: TGCGCCAGCAGCTTGTCCGCGGGTGAAGCTTTCTTT. As protein: CASSLSAGEAFF.

There are many counts of this clonotype. This chain joins TRBV7-9 and TRBJ2-5; D might be TRBD2 (6 bases). CDR3 size: 14 residues. V lost 5 bases, J lost 4 bases, and 14 bases lay in between. CDR1 is SEHNR, CDR2 FQNEAQ, per germline (reference sequence). The CDR3 DNA is TGTGCCAGCAGCCCCTCGGGGGTGATAGAGACCCAGTACTTC. The encoded protein is CASSPSGVIETQYF.

This clonotype was seen many times. J is TRBJ1-1 and V is TRBV28; D possibly corresponds to TRBD1 (5 bases). The V end lost 3 bases, the J end lost 3 bases, and 17 bases lay between the germline ends. CDR3 length: 16 residues. Germline CDR1 is MDHEN and CDR2 is SYDVKM. CDR3 region: CASSFVEWAGDTEAFF. The CDR3 DNA is TGTGCCAGCAGTTTTGTCGAGTGGGCGGGGGACACTGAAGCTTTCTTT.

This clonotype has a count of ten or more. The chain has TRBV7-2 and TRBJ2-7, with TRBD2 matching over 8 bases. The CDR3 is 16 amino acids. V trimming: 2 bases; J trimming: 4 bases; junction bases outside the gene matches: 10. Germline V CDR1 and CDR2: SGHTA, FQGNSA. Written as DNA, the CDR3 is TGTGCCAGCAGCTTAACCATTGGCGGGGGGCGGTACGAGCAGTACTTC. Its protein is CASSLTIGGGRYEQYF.

This clonotype was counted between two and nine times. The J gene is TRBJ2-3, the V gene TRBV4-1; 15 bases are a match to TRBD2. This CDR3 contains 18 residues. Germline values: CDR1 MGHRA, CDR2 YSYEKL. V was pared by 3 bases and J by 6 bases, with 10 bases of the junction left unmatched. CDR3 loop: CASSHYGLAGGPGDTQYF. In DNA, the CDR3 is TGCGCCAGCAGCCACTATGGACTAGCGGGGGGGCCGGGGGATACGCAGTATTTT.

This clonotype came up many times. V and J are TRBV3-1 and TRBJ2-7, with TRBD1 identical over 7 bases. The CDR3 loop spans 14 amino acids. Germline CDR1 and CDR2: LGHDT and YNNKEL (reference sequence). V lost 1 base and J lost 5; bases outside the gene matches: 5. The CDR3 loop reads CASSQVLTGDEQYF. The CDR3 DNA reads TGTGCCAGCAGCCAAGTGCTCACAGGGGACGAGCAGTACTTC.

Comment on this clonotype: A read error is possible here, since a much larger clone lies one base away. The V and J genes are TRBV11-2 and TRBJ2-1; D is undetermined. Looked up from germline, CDR1 is SGHAT and CDR2 is FQNNGV. The CDR3 length is 12 residues. CDR3: CASSPRRDEQLF. The CDR3 DNA reads TGTGCCAGCAGCCCGCGTAGGGATGAGCAGCTCTTC.

This clonotype appeared many times. The chain joins TRBV5-6 to TRBJ1-2, with 11 bases lining up with TRBD1. After removal of 0 bases from V and 5 bases from J, the junction contained 6 bases not matched to a gene. Per germline, CDR1 SGHDT and CDR2 YYEEEE. This CDR3 has 16 amino acids. This CDR3 reads CASSLGGQGARYGYTF. The CDR3 DNA reads TGTGCCAGCAGCTTGGGAGGACAGGGGGCAAGGTATGGCTACACCTTC.

In its sample, this clonotype was seen a few times. The V gene is TRBV7-2, the J gene TRBJ2-5, with TRBD2 matching 11 bases. This CDR3 has 15 residues. The trim removed 3 bases at V and 4 bases at J, leaving 4 bases unmatched. Germline V gives CDR1 SGHTA, CDR2 FQGNSA. The chain's CDR3 is CASSFSSGGRETQYF. Written as DNA, the CDR3 is TGTGCCAGCAGCTTTTCTAGCGGGGGGCGAGAGACCCAGTACTTC.

This clonotype was seen repeatedly, ten times or more. This chain uses TRBV15 with TRBJ2-5; 7 positions agree with TRBD2. The V and J ends lost 6 bases and 0 bases, in that order; junction bases with no gene match: 10. This CDR3 comprises 16 residues. Germline V gene data show CDR1 as LNHNV and CDR2 as YYDKDF (reference sequence). CDR3 loop: CATSTITGGNQETQYF. The CDR3, as DNA: TGTGCCACCAGTACTATAACGGGGGGAAACCAAGAGACCCAGTACTTC.

This clonotype was detected a few times. Being one base from a much bigger clone, this may be a read error. The chain couples TRBV30 to TRBJ2-7; 7 nucleotides agree with TRBD2. V was clipped by 3 bases and J by 3 bases; unmatched bases: 8. Germline CDR1 and CDR2: GTSNPN and SVGIG (reference sequence). The CDR3 runs 14 residues. CDR3 bases: TGTGCCTGGAGCCGTGGGGGGGGATTCTACGAGCAGTACTTC. Encoded protein: CAWSRGGGFYEQYF.

Ten or more counts support this clonotype. The CDR3 coding sequence is TGTGCCACCAGTGATTACGGACAGGGGGGGTACAATGAGCAGTTCTTC. Translating it yields CATSDYGQGGYNEQFF. The chain joins TRBV24-1 to TRBJ2-1; 10 bases fit TRBD1. The germline CDR1 and CDR2 sequences are KGHDR and SFDVKD. CDR3 length equals 16 residues. J lost 4 bases, V lost 2 bases, and 4 bases had no gene match.

This clonotype was found many times. The chain links TRBV6-1 to TRBJ1-3; D is ambiguous. V lost 5 bases and J 0 bases, leaving 14 bases between the germline ends. Germline V gene lookup returns CDR1 MNHNS and CDR2 SASEGT. There are 16 residues in the CDR3. The CDR3 is CASSSGAGDSGNTIYF. As DNA, the CDR3 is TGTGCCAGCAGTTCAGGCGCCGGAGACTCTGGAAACACCATATATTTT.

This clonotype showed up many times. The chain combines TRBV7-2 with TRBJ2-7; TRBD1 matches 7 bases. The CDR3 contains 20 residues. Per the germline V gene, CDR1 is SGHTA and CDR2 is FQGNSA. Trimming took 4 bases from V and 0 from J; bases not matched to a gene: 21. CDR3 amino acids: CASSSDRDRRNKKSSYEQYF. CDR3 in DNA: TGTGCCAGCAGCTCCGACAGGGACCGCCGGAATAAAAAAAGCTCCTACGAGCAGTACTTC.

This chain connects TRBV7-9 to TRBJ2-1, with 10 bases identical to TRBD2. CDR1 is SEHNR and CDR2 is FQNEAQ in the germline V gene (reference sequence). This CDR3 spans 17 amino acids. V lost 2 bases, J lost 3 bases, and 7 bases stayed unmatched. CDR3 residues: CASSLSLGLASYNEQFF. The DNA of the CDR3 is TGTGCCAGCAGCTTATCCTTGGGACTAGCGAGCTACAATGAGCAGTTCTTC. The whole variable domain, remainder taken from reference TRBV7-9 and TRBJ2-1, is DTGVSQNPRHKITKRGQNVTFRCDPISEHNRLYWYRQTLGQGPEFLTYFQNEAQLEKSRLLSDRFSAERPKGSFSTLEIQRTEQGDSAMYLCASSLSLGLASYNEQFFGPGTRLTVL.

This clonotype appeared once. CDR3 DNA sequence: TGTGCCAGCGACACCCGGCGGGGGCGTGAGACCCAGTACTTC. Translating it yields CASDTRRGRETQYF. The chain combines TRBV7-2 with TRBJ2-5; TRBD2 is a possible D gene (7 bases). V lost 8 bases, J lost 5 bases, and 18 bases lay in between. Germline assignment: CDR1 SGHTA and CDR2 FQGNSA. This CDR3 region has 14 residues. Full variable domain (outside the CDR3, taken from reference TRBV7-2 and TRBJ2-5): GAGVSQSPSNKVTEKGKDVELRCDPISGHTALYWYRQSLGQGLEFLIYFQGNSAPDKSGLPSDRFSAERTGGSVSTLTIQRTQQEDSAVYLCASDTRRGRETQYFGPGTRLLVL.

This clonotype was observed many times. The chain combines TRBV7-2 with TRBJ2-5; 10 nucleotides align to TRBD1. The junction had 8 bases not matched to a gene; V was cut back by 6 bases and J by 4 bases. Germline CDR1 and CDR2: SGHTA and FQGNSA. The CDR3 sequence is 15 residues long. The CDR3 coding sequence is TGTGCCAGCAGAGCCCCGGGACAGGGGAGAGAGACCCAGTACTTC. It yields the protein CASRAPGQGRETQYF.

This clonotype was counted many times. The rearrangement uses TRBV6-8 and TRBJ2-1, with 8 bases that match TRBD2. V lost 11 bases to trimming and J lost 8 bases; unmatched junction nucleotides: 11. The CDR3 consists of 13 residues. CDR1 is MNHGY and CDR2 is SAAAGT in the germline V gene. The CDR3 is CALGPREGDEQFF. CDR3 bases: TGTGCCCTCGGCCCTCGGGAGGGGGATGAGCAGTTCTTC.

This clonotype came up many times. The chain joins TRBV5-5 to TRBJ2-2, with 10 bases lining up with TRBD1. The CDR3 runs 13 residues. V gave up 6 bases and J gave up 7 bases; unmatched junction bases: 3. Germline values: CDR1 SGHKS, CDR2 YYEKEE (reference sequence). The chain's CDR3 is CASMTGGGGELFF. The DNA for the CDR3 is TGTGCCAGCATGACAGGGGGCGGCGGGGAGCTGTTTTTT.

The V call is TRBV6-2 or TRBV6-3, the J call TRBJ2-3, with TRBD1 identical over 9 bases. Per the germline V gene, CDR1 is MNHEY and CDR2 is SVGEGT. The J segment lost 4 bases and the V segment lost 6 bases, leaving 11 bases of the junction unmatched. This CDR3 is built from 16 residues. The CDR3 is CASSQGGQGMSDTQYF. As DNA, the CDR3 is TGTGCCAGCAGCCAAGGAGGACAGGGGATGTCAGATACGCAGTATTTT.

This clonotype was counted ten times or more. The rearrangement joins TRBV20-1 to TRBJ2-1, with 9 bases matching TRBD1. This CDR3 region has 16 residues. V was pared by 5 bases and J by 3 bases, with 11 bases of the junction left unmatched. The germline gives CDR1 DFQATT, CDR2 SNEGSKA (reference sequence). The CDR3 region has the DNA TGCAGTGCTCAACTTCGACAGGGGGGTGGCTACAATGAGCAGTTCTTC. Amino acid sequence: CSAQLRQGGGYNEQFF.

At least ten counts were recorded for this clonotype. The chain recombines TRBV30 with TRBJ1-4; no definite D call. The CDR3 loop spans 12 amino acids. The germline CDR1 and CDR2 sequences are GTSNPN and SVGIG (reference sequence). The V end lost 0 bases, the J end lost 8 bases, and 7 bases lay between the germline ends. CDR3 amino acids: CAWSVSGEKLFF. In nucleotides, the CDR3 is TGTGCCTGGAGTGTATCTGGAGAAAAACTGTTTTTT.